One TCR beta chain is described in this entry. It has no known antigen specificity. Base qualities are missing; no much larger clone stands one base away. This sample was included in a study of PD-1 blockade in classical Hodgkin lymphoma (dated by TCRdb to about 2020). Background on the whole study: Nivolumab dosing was 3 mg/kg intravenously every 2 weeks, continuing until either disease progression or unacceptable toxicity. A peripheral blood immune signature of response to PD-1 blockade in classical Hodgkin lymphoma was defined using TCR beta sequencing and CyTOF. Summary of the overall study and its limitations: Baseline TCR diversity was reported to be lower in newly diagnosed patients than in healthy donors, and even lower in relapsed/refractory patients. Trial patients with a complete response had baseline diversity similar to that of newly diagnosed patients, while partial responders and progressors had significantly lower diversity. Lower diversity was observed in patients in whom nivolumab was started less than 1 year after ASCT, and these patients were excluded from later analyses so that confounding by immune reconstitution would be avoided. The study was limited to a single clinical trial cohort, and causes of repertoire differences, possibly disease activity or prior therapy, remained undefined. CD4+ but not CD8+ TCR diversity rose significantly by C4D1 (p=0.0027 vs p=0.16), most apparent in complete responders (p=0.02).

The Qiagen DNeasy kit was used to extract genomic DNA both from unsorted PBMCs and from the negatively selected CD4+ and CD8+ fractions. TCR beta CDR3 regions were amplified by immunoSEQ multiplex PCR using primers annealing to V and J segments. A synthetic immune receptor repertoire was used to minimize amplification bias, and any remaining bias was removed computationally after sequencing. The paper's data handling went like this. Repertoire diversity was quantified as the Shannon entropy index using custom Python scripts. Unsorted, CD4+ and CD8+ repertoires were analyzed separately, except in combined analyses where CD4+ and CD8+ sequences were merged in silico. A clone counted as expanded when the clone's frequency after treatment rose at least 2-fold relative to C1D1, and clones undetected at baseline were given a pseudocount of 0.5. Clones with 0 or 1 copy at C1D1 were defined as singleton clones, while clones with 2 or more copies were defined as non-singleton clones. By matching protein sequences in sorted samples from the same patient, clones expanded in unsorted samples were annotated as CD4+, CD8+ or unknown. Diversity changes from C1D1 to C4D1 were tested in paired samples using Wilcoxon tests. TCRdb took this table from immuneACCESS and kept in-frame rearrangements with V and J called. Such tables lack part of the clones; where checked against another copy, unresolved V genes explain under half of the gap, and the rest is unexplained. V, J and clone size derive from that table, while D and trimming were established from the DNA sequence. This sample has roughly 41,000 clones in its table, and approximately 86% of those were observed once. The ten largest clones capture about 7.4% of the sample.

The intended sense of this specimen's time point label: cycle 2 day 1 (C2D1) of nivolumab. All trial patients had relapsed after autologous stem cell transplantation, with cohorts A, B and C differing in prior brentuximab vedotin exposure. The trial cohort comprised some 60 patients with relapsed/refractory classical Hodgkin lymphoma whose best overall responses were complete response, partial response or progressive disease. Single-agent nivolumab was administered to trial patients in the multi-cohort phase II CheckMate 205 trial. An independent review committee assessed best overall response by applying the 2007 International Working Group response criteria. PBMCs from the trial were collected at three points: immediately before nivolumab initiation (C1D1), and during therapy at cycle 2 day 1 and cycle 4 day 1. Peripheral blood was collected in 8 mL Vacutainer Cell Preparation Tubes, from which PBMCs were isolated by centrifugation and then cryopreserved.

The source of this sequence is a human donor with classical Hodgkin lymphoma. The sample here was peripheral blood mononuclear cells (PBMCs), taken before the second cycle of nivolumab.

The CDR3 protein is CASSYRGRPYEQYF. The DNA sequence is TGTGCCAGCAGTTACAGGGGGCGACCCTACGAGCAGTACTTC. The chain couples TRBV28 to TRBJ2-7; 9 bases in the junction line up with TRBD1. The CDR3 numbers 14 residues from cysteine through phenylalanine. The entry retains the CDR3 DNA only, 42 bases that are in frame from base 1. At the junction V is shortened by 4 bases and J by 2 bases; bases outside the gene matches: 3. The CDR1 and CDR2 encoded by the germline V gene are MDHEN and SYDVKM.